These T cell receptor beta chains were read from a single sample in a study of post-analysis software for immune sequencing data. MiXCR, applied by TCRdb to the PCR reads, yields one record per CDR3 protein. The sample has approximately 460,000 distinct CDR3 sequences, roughly 46% seen once. The sequencing input was blood. These receptor sequences come from a girl between 5 and 17 years old with multiple sclerosis. CDR3s include the opening cysteine and the closing phenylalanine or tryptophan. The D gene is left open where the match is weak. Some rows have no size entry. The others give once, few or many, or a class for an expanded clone.

D: TRBD2; V: TRBV20-1; size: many; J: TRBJ2-1; DNA: TGCAGTGCTAGTAATTTCCGGGAGGGGACCAATGAGCAGTTCTTC; CDR3: CSASNFREGTNEQFF
D: -; V: TRBV5-1; size: -; J: TRBJ2-7; DNA: TGCGCCAGCAGACGGAGAGCGAACTTCGGTCTTGGGGGCCTGTTGGACGAGCAGTACTTC; CDR3: CASRRRANFGLGGLLDEQYF
D: TRBD2; V: TRBV12-3/TRBV12-4; size: -; J: TRBJ2-5; DNA: TGTGCCAGCAGGACCTCCGTAGCGGGAGAGCAAGAGACCCAGTACTTC; CDR3: CASRTSVAGEQETQYF
D: -; V: TRBV15; size: -; J: TRBJ2-3; DNA: TGTGCCACCAGCAGAGTGGCGGGTACAGCAGATACGCAGTATTTT; CDR3: CATSRVAGTADTQYF
D: -; V: TRBV29-1; size: few; J: TRBJ2-7; DNA: TGCGCGCGGGAAGAATACGAGCAGTACTTC; CDR3: CAREEYEQYF
D: TRBD2; V: TRBV6-2/TRBV6-3; size: -; J: TRBJ2-5; DNA: TGTGCCAGCAGTTACAGCGGGATAGGAGATCGGCAGTACTTC; CDR3: CASSYSGIGDRQYF
D: TRBD1; V: TRBV20-1; size: -; J: TRBJ1-4; DNA: TGCAGTGCTACCCCGAGAGAATTAACAGGGGCTGAAAAACTGTTTTTT; CDR3: CSATPRELTGAEKLFF
D: TRBD2; V: TRBV20-1; size: many; J: TRBJ2-5; DNA: TGCAGTGCTAGCAGAGGGACCGCGGGGGTAGAGACCCAGTACTTC; CDR3: CSASRGTAGVETQYF
D: TRBD2; V: TRBV12-3/TRBV12-4; size: few; J: TRBJ2-7; DNA: TGTGCCAGCAGCGGGGGACTAGCGGGAGAATACGAGCAGTACTTC; CDR3: CASSGGLAGEYEQYF
D: -; V: TRBV2; size: -; J: TRBJ2-7; DNA: TGTGCCAGCAGCACCTTTCGCGAGCAGTACTTC; CDR3: CASSTFREQYF
D: -; V: TRBV2; size: -; J: TRBJ1-2; DNA: TGTGCCAGCAGTGAAATCCTGGTAGGGATCGGTGGCTACACCTTC; CDR3: CASSEILVGIGGYTF
D: -; V: TRBV28; size: -; J: TRBJ2-1; DNA: TGTGCCAGCACGTCGACTAGCTCCTACAATGAGCAGTTCTTC; CDR3: CASTSTSSYNEQFF
D: TRBD2; V: TRBV3-1; size: -; J: TRBJ2-1; DNA: TGTGCCAGCAGTAAGAGCGGGGCCGACGGGCAGTTCTTC; CDR3: CASSKSGADGQFF
D: -; V: TRBV7-9; size: few; J: TRBJ1-2; DNA: TGTGCCAGCAGCTTACTTTATAGGGGGAGTAGCTATGGCTACACCTTC; CDR3: CASSLLYRGSSYGYTF
D: -; V: TRBV5-6; size: -; J: TRBJ2-7; DNA: TGTGCCAGCAGCTTGTACCACGAGCAGTACTTC; CDR3: CASSLYHEQYF
D: -; V: TRBV5-5; size: many; J: TRBJ2-7; DNA: TGTGCCAGCAGTTTTGCCTACGAGCAGTACTTC; CDR3: CASSFAYEQYF
D: -; V: TRBV29-1; size: few; J: TRBJ2-3; DNA: TGCAGCGTCGGCGCGGGAAGATTGGATACGCAGTATTTT; CDR3: CSVGAGRLDTQYF
D: -; V: TRBV27; size: -; J: TRBJ2-7; DNA: TGTGCCGTAGGCGGCTCCTACGAGCAGTACTTC; CDR3: CAVGGSYEQYF
D: -; V: TRBV11-2; size: -; J: TRBJ2-1; DNA: TGTGCCAGCAGGCCCTCGGGGCTAACGGAGTACAATGAGCAGTTCTTC; CDR3: CASRPSGLTEYNEQFF
D: -; V: TRBV7-3; size: few; J: TRBJ2-1; DNA: TGTGCCAGCAGCTTACACGGCGGGGCCCCCTACAATGAGCAGTTCTTC; CDR3: CASSLHGGAPYNEQFF
D: TRBD1; V: TRBV6-6; size: -; J: TRBJ1-5; DNA: TGTGCCAGCAGTTACGGACAGGGCCGCAATCAGCCCCAGCATTTT; CDR3: CASSYGQGRNQPQHF
D: -; V: TRBV3-1; size: -; J: TRBJ2-6; DNA: TGTGCCAGCAGCCAAGGTGGGACCGAAGTATATGGGGCCAACGTCCTGACTTTC; CDR3: CASSQGGTEVYGANVLTF
D: -; V: TRBV6-5; size: -; J: TRBJ1-2; DNA: TGTGCCAGCAGTTCCCAGAGCTATGGCTACACCTTC; CDR3: CASSSQSYGYTF
D: TRBD1; V: TRBV5-1; size: -; J: TRBJ2-6; DNA: TGCGCCAGCAGCGGCGGACAGGGGTCTTTCTCTGGGGCCAACGTCCGGACTTTC; CDR3: CASSGGQGSFSGANVRTF
D: TRBD1; V: TRBV25-1; size: once; J: TRBJ1-2; DNA: TGTGCCAGCAATGAACAGGGGGCTGGGGATGGCTACACCTTC; CDR3: CASNEQGAGDGYTF
D: TRBD2; V: TRBV7-9; size: -; J: TRBJ2-1; DNA: TGTGCCAGCAGGATCCGAGCGGGAGTGTCCTACAATGAGCAGTTCTTC; CDR3: CASRIRAGVSYNEQFF
D: -; V: TRBV6-5; size: -; J: TRBJ2-5; DNA: TGTGCCAGCAGTTACCCGGGCAGGGAGCAAGAGACCCAGTACTTC; CDR3: CASSYPGREQETQYF
D: -; V: TRBV3-1; size: -; J: TRBJ2-1; DNA: TGTGCCAGCAGCCAAGAGGGGGCGGGATACAATGAGCAGTTCTTC; CDR3: CASSQEGAGYNEQFF
D: TRBD1; V: TRBV29-1; size: few; J: TRBJ2-1; DNA: TGCAGCGGTGGTCACAGGACAGGGAACAATGAGCAGTTCTTC; CDR3: CSGGHRTGNNEQFF
D: -; V: TRBV29-1; size: -; J: TRBJ1-1; DNA: TGCAGCGTTCAGGAAGAGAACACTGAAGCTTTCTTT; CDR3: CSVQEENTEAFF
D: -; V: TRBV7-3; size: few; J: TRBJ2-7; DNA: TGTGCCAGCAGCTTAGAGGGTGGGCCCTTCTACGAGCAGTACTTC; CDR3: CASSLEGGPFYEQYF
D: -; V: TRBV6-1; size: -; J: TRBJ2-1; DNA: TGTGCCACCCATACTGCAACATCTAGCGCCCCTTTATCGCGGAATGAGCAGTTCTTC; CDR3: CATHTATSSAPLSRNEQFF
D: -; V: TRBV24-1; size: -; J: TRBJ2-7; DNA: TGTGCCACCAGCGTAGGGGGAAGCGAGCAGTACTTC; CDR3: CATSVGGSEQYF
D: -; V: TRBV9; size: -; J: TRBJ2-1; DNA: TGTGCCAGCAGCGGGTCCTACAATGAGCAGTTCTTC; CDR3: CASSGSYNEQFF
D: -; V: TRBV13; size: -; J: TRBJ2-5; DNA: TGTGCCAGCAGCTTAGGGACCGCCCCATTACAAGAGACCCAGTACTTC; CDR3: CASSLGTAPLQETQYF
D: -; V: TRBV7-3; size: -; J: TRBJ2-7; DNA: TGTGCCAGCAGCCCGACCAGTGAAGTCTACGAGCAGTACTTC; CDR3: CASSPTSEVYEQYF
D: -; V: TRBV20-1; size: -; J: TRBJ1-1; DNA: TGCAGTGGATTAGTTGTGAACACTGAAGCTTTCTTT; CDR3: CSGLVVNTEAFF
D: -; V: TRBV20-1; size: -; J: TRBJ2-7; DNA: TGCAGTGCCCGGACTGCAGGAACCTACGAGCAGTACTTC; CDR3: CSARTAGTYEQYF
D: -; V: TRBV5-1; size: few; J: TRBJ2-1; DNA: TGCGCCAGCAGCTTGAACGTAGCAGGGGCCTACAATGAGCAGTTCTTC; CDR3: CASSLNVAGAYNEQFF
D: TRBD2; V: TRBV12-3/TRBV12-4; size: -; J: TRBJ2-7; DNA: TGTGCCAGCAGTTGGGTGGGGGCTGGAGCGGGGGCCCCGATCGAGCAGTACTTC; CDR3: CASSWVGAGAGAPIEQYF
D: TRBD1; V: TRBV7-2; size: once; J: TRBJ1-1; DNA: TGTGCCAGCAGCTTGGGGGGACAGGCTGTAGCTTTCTTT; CDR3: CASSLGGQAVAFF
D: -; V: TRBV20-1; size: -; J: TRBJ1-5; DNA: TGCAGTGCTACCCCAAATAGCAATCAGCCCCAGCATTTT; CDR3: CSATPNSNQPQHF
D: TRBD1; V: TRBV10-3; size: once; J: TRBJ2-1; DNA: TGTGCCATCAGGGGAGGACAGGGAACCAATGAGCAGTTCTTC; CDR3: CAIRGGQGTNEQFF
D: TRBD1; V: TRBV27; size: -; J: TRBJ2-1; DNA: TGTGCCAGCCTACGGGACAGGGGTGGTGAGCAGTTCTTC; CDR3: CASLRDRGGEQFF
D: -; V: TRBV20-1; size: once; J: TRBJ1-2; DNA: TGCAGTGCTAGAGAGGGGGGGAGGGTGATCTATGGCTACACCTTC; CDR3: CSAREGGRVIYGYTF
D: -; V: TRBV6-5; size: -; J: TRBJ2-3; DNA: TGTGCCAGCAGTTACTCCTGGTCCACAGATACGCAGTATTTT; CDR3: CASSYSWSTDTQYF
D: TRBD1; V: TRBV12-3/TRBV12-4; size: few; J: TRBJ1-3; DNA: TGTGCCAGCAGTGACAGGGCTTCTGGAAACACCATATATTTT; CDR3: CASSDRASGNTIYF
D: -; V: TRBV6-1; size: -; J: TRBJ1-6; DNA: TGTGCCAGCAGTCTACAGGGCGAAGGTGGATCACCCCTCCACTTT; CDR3: CASSLQGEGGSPLHF
D: TRBD1; V: TRBV7-9; size: -; J: TRBJ2-3; DNA: TGTGCCAGCAGCTCGGGACAGGGCTCCCAACGAAGCACAGATACGCAGTATTTT; CDR3: CASSSGQGSQRSTDTQYF